These 25 T cell receptor beta chains were sequenced from one sample in a study of T cell responses to AZD1222 COVID-19 vaccine. Using immunoSEQ multiplex PCR, the repertoire was profiled, and TCRdb retains in-frame clones only, with some absent. The sample holds over 150,000 clones; around 89% are singletons and the top ten take 4% to 5.5%. The sequencing here drew on peripheral blood, taken 28 days after the second AZD1222 dose. The receptor source for this set is an adult who received the AZD1222 COVID-19 vaccine.

The chain links TRBV12-3 or TRBV12-4 to TRBJ1-2; 9 bases align to TRBD1. The V segment lost 4 bases and the J segment 7 bases; nucleotides outside the gene matches: 4. The CDR3 extends over 13 amino acids. CDR3 protein: CASSWTGAIGYTF. CDR3 DNA sequence: TGTGCCAGCAGTTGGACAGGGGCGATTGGCTACACCTTC.

The chain carries TRBV30 and TRBJ1-4; no definite D call. The CDR3 covers 19 residues. Trimming removed 4 bases from V and 0 bases from J, with 24 bases in between. The germline gives CDR1 GTSNPN, CDR2 SVGIG (reference sequence). The CDR3 loop reads CAWIPGRSGKPPTNEKLFF. CDR3 bases: TGTGCCTGGATCCCGGGGAGGAGCGGAAAACCTCCAACTAATGAAAAACTGTTTTTT. Full variable domain (missing parts from reference TRBV30 and TRBJ1-4): SQTIHQWPATLVQPVGSPLSLECTVEGTSNPNLYWYRQAAGRGLQLLFYSVGIGQISSEVPQNLSASRPQDRQFILSSKKLLLSDSGFYLCAWIPGRSGKPPTNEKLFFGSGTQLSVL.

This clone has only one observation. This chain uses TRBV10-3 with TRBJ1-6, with 9 bases fitting TRBD1. Germline CDR1 reads ENHRY; CDR2 reads SYGVKD. V shed 7 bases, J shed 8 bases, and the junction held 9 bases outside the gene matches. CDR3 size: 15 residues. CDR3 sequence reads: CAITPGTGIDSPLHF. The CDR3 coding sequence is TGTGCCATCACCCCCGGGACAGGGATTGATTCACCCCTCCACTTT.

The rearrangement links TRBV7-9 to TRBJ2-7; 12 bases match TRBD2. The CDR3 extends over 17 amino acids. Trimming removed 4 bases from V and 3 bases from J; junction bases left unmatched: 10. Germline CDR1 and CDR2: SEHNR and FQNEAQ (reference sequence). The DNA of the CDR3 is TGTGCCAGCAGCTCCACTCGGACTAGCGGGGAACTCTACGAGCAGTACTTC. Its translation: CASSSTRTSGELYEQYF.

This sequence joins TRBV7-9 and TRBJ1-5, with D possibly matching TRBD1 (5 bases). Germline CDR1 is SEHNR and CDR2 is FQNEAQ (reference sequence). V was trimmed by 5 bases and J by 4 bases, leaving 12 bases between them. The CDR3 loop spans 14 amino acids. For the CDR3, the DNA is TGTGCCAGCAGCCCAGGGACCGGGAATCAGCCCCAGCATTTT. Translation gives CASSPGTGNQPQHF.

The chain combines TRBV6-1 with TRBJ1-1, with D possibly TRBD1 on 5 matching bases. Trimming pared 3 bases from V and 4 bases from J, leaving 15 bases between. This CDR3 contains 15 residues. From germline, CDR1 is MNHNS and CDR2 SASEGT. The CDR3 loop is CASSELRGGGTEAFF. For the CDR3, the DNA is TGTGCCAGCAGTGAGCTACGGGGGGGAGGCACTGAAGCTTTCTTT.

The chain links TRBV10-3 to TRBJ1-6; no firm D call. This CDR3 spans 12 amino acids. V was trimmed by 8 bases and J by 14 bases, leaving 16 bases between them. CDR1 and CDR2 (germline): ENHRY, SYGVKD. DNA of the CDR3: TGTGCCATCGGAGCGAGCGATACGGCCCTCCACTTT. Its protein is CAIGASDTALHF.

This chain uses TRBV7-9 with TRBJ2-3; D perhaps matches TRBD2 (5 bases). The CDR3 runs 15 residues. V was clipped by 2 bases and J by 4 bases, with 13 bases between them. The V gene's germline CDR1 is SEHNR and CDR2 FQNEAQ (reference sequence). In DNA, the CDR3 is TGTGCCAGCAGCTTACGTACGGGGTGGGCAGATACGCAGTATTTT. Amino acids: CASSLRTGWADTQYF.

The chain uses TRBV9 and TRBJ1-2, with D possibly being TRBD1 (5 bases). Trimming took 0 bases from V and 0 from J, leaving 9 bases between them. CDR1 and CDR2 from the germline V gene are SGDLS and YYNGEE. The CDR3 length is 15 residues. The CDR3: CASSVGTSTNYGYTF. The CDR3 nucleotides are TGTGCCAGCAGCGTAGGGACATCCACTAACTATGGCTACACCTTC.

This chain uses TRBV7-2 with TRBJ2-6; D is undetermined. Germline CDR1 is SGHTA and CDR2 is FQGNSA. Deletions cut 6 bases from V and 0 bases from J, with 9 bases between. CDR3 size: 15 residues. DNA of the CDR3: TGTGCCAGCAGTCTGCAGAGCTCTGGGGCCAACGTCCTGACTTTC. Its protein product is CASSLQSSGANVLTF.

This chain joins TRBV28 and TRBJ1-2, with D maybe TRBD1 (5 bases). The CDR3 is 13 residues long. The germline gives CDR1 MDHEN, CDR2 SYDVKM. V dropped 1 base and J dropped 6 bases, with 9 bases sitting between them. The CDR3 loop is CASSLSSRDGYTF. The DNA of the CDR3 is TGTGCCAGCAGTTTATCAAGCAGGGATGGCTACACCTTC.

The chain carries TRBV3-1 (or the pseudogene TRBV3-2) and TRBJ1-1; 9 nucleotides agree with TRBD1. Unmatched junction bases numbered 3, after V lost 2 bases and J lost 2 bases. Germline V gene data show CDR1 as LGHDT and CDR2 as YNNKEL (reference sequence). The CDR3 length is 15 residues. The CDR3 is CASSQNRGQNTEAFF. In nucleotides, the CDR3 is TGTGCCAGCAGCCAAAACAGGGGGCAAAACACTGAAGCTTTCTTT.

This clone was seen only once. This chain uses TRBV7-9 with TRBJ2-1; TRBD2 matches at 7 bases. With V trimmed by 5 bases and J by 1 base, 8 bases remained unmatched. Looked up from germline, CDR1 is SEHNR and CDR2 is FQNEAQ (reference sequence). The CDR3 runs 16 residues. The CDR3 is CASSPSRGESYNEQFF. CDR3 in DNA: TGTGCCAGCAGCCCCTCCCGGGGGGAATCCTACAATGAGCAGTTCTTC. Full variable domain (remainder filled in from reference TRBV7-9 and TRBJ2-1): DTGVSQNPRHKITKRGQNVTFRCDPISEHNRLYWYRQTLGQGPEFLTYFQNEAQLEKSRLLSDRFSAERPKGSFSTLEIQRTEQGDSAMYLCASSPSRGESYNEQFFGPGTRLTVL.

CDR3 residues: CASSWSRSLGDGYTF. The CDR3 bases are TGTGCCAGCAGCTGGTCCCGGTCTTTAGGGGATGGCTACACCTTC. V usage is TRBV5-6 and J usage is TRBJ1-2; tentatively, D is TRBD1 (5 bases). The V gene's germline CDR1 is SGHDT and CDR2 YYEEEE. The CDR3 totals 15 residues. The V and J ends lost 3 bases and 6 bases respectively, with 18 bases between them.

This chain uses TRBV25-1 with TRBJ1-2; D is unresolved. Germline values: CDR1 MGHDK, CDR2 SYGVNS. V was pared by 2 bases and J by 3 bases, with 7 bases between. The CDR3 sequence is 13 residues long. The CDR3 DNA reads as TGTGCCAGCAGTGAAGCACGGGACTATGGCTACACCTTC. Translating gives CASSEARDYGYTF.

The chain employs TRBV6-1 and TRBJ2-4; 8 nucleotides line up with TRBD1. V lost 2 bases to trimming and J lost 0 bases; unmatched junction nucleotides: 6. This CDR3 spans 17 amino acids. Germline V gene data show CDR1 as MNHNS and CDR2 as SASEGT. CDR3 protein: CASSERDRSVAKNIQYF. DNA of the CDR3: TGTGCCAGCAGTGAAAGGGACAGGTCTGTAGCCAAAAACATTCAGTACTTC.

This sequence joins TRBV5-4 and TRBJ2-5; D perhaps matches TRBD2 (7 bases). The germline V and J ends were trimmed by 0 bases and 2 bases, with 14 bases remaining between them. The CDR3 contains 16 residues. Germline V gene data show CDR1 as SGHNT and CDR2 as YYREEE (reference sequence). The CDR3 region is CASSLAGGDPQETQYF. The CDR3 region has the DNA TGTGCCAGCAGCTTGGCGGGGGGCGACCCACAAGAGACCCAGTACTTC.

The chain couples TRBV5-1 to TRBJ1-1; D is ambiguous. The CDR3 extends over 20 amino acids. V dropped 0 bases and J dropped 2 bases, with 26 bases sitting between them. CDR1 is SGHRS and CDR2 is YFSETQ in the germline V gene. As DNA, the CDR3 is TGCGCCAGCAGCTTGGATAGTGTCAGAATAATGAGGTTTAACAACACTGAAGCTTTCTTT. It encodes CASSLDSVRIMRFNNTEAFF. Filled out from reference TRBV5-1 and TRBJ1-1, the complete variable domain reads KAGVTQTPRYLIKTRGQQVTLSCSPISGHRSVSWYQQTPGQGLQFLFEYFSETQRNKGNFPGRFSGRQFSNSRSEMNVSTLELGDSALYLCASSLDSVRIMRFNNTEAFFGQGTRLTVV.

The chain joins TRBV29-1 to TRBJ2-1, with a tentative D call TRBD2 (7 bases). The V end lost 4 bases, the J end lost 6 bases, and 22 bases lay between the germline ends. Germline lookup yields CDR1 SQVTM and CDR2 ANQGSEA. CDR3 length: 16 residues. The CDR3 coding sequence is TGCAGCGTTGTTTGGGGGGGCACCCCCCGGGGCAATGAGCAGTTCTTC. Residues: CSVVWGGTPRGNEQFF.

The chain couples TRBV27 to TRBJ1-5; D might be TRBD1 (6 bases). The CDR3 has 14 residues. CDR1 MNHEY and CDR2 SMNVEV come from the germline V gene (reference sequence). Between the trimmed V and J ends, which lost 5 bases and 3 bases, there was a span of 11 bases. CDR3 in DNA: TGTGCCAGCAGTCCAAACAGGGACAATCAGCCCCAGCATTTT. Translation: CASSPNRDNQPQHF.

The CDR3 loop is CASSFTSNYEQYF. CDR3 DNA: TGTGCCAGCAGTTTTACTAGTAACTACGAGCAGTACTTC. The chain is built from TRBV2 and TRBJ2-7; possibly TRBD2 for D (5 bases). With 5 bases removed from V and 3 bases from J, the gap between germline ends came to 11 bases. The CDR3 contains 13 residues. CDR1 and CDR2 from the germline V gene are SNHLY and FYNNEI. The full variable domain, its missing parts supplied by reference TRBV2 and TRBJ2-7, is EPEVTQTPSHQVTQMGQEVILRCVPISNHLYFYWYRQILGQKVEFLVSFYNNEISEKSEIFDDQFSVERPDGSNFTLKIRSTKLEDSAMYFCASSFTSNYEQYFGPGTRLTVT.

The CDR3 reads CASSVYNEQFF. As DNA, the CDR3 is TGTGCCAGCAGTGTCTACAATGAGCAGTTCTTC. V and J are TRBV7-9 and TRBJ2-1, with D unclear. The CDR3 totals 11 residues. Trimming cost V 6 bases and J 3 bases, with 3 bases left between them. In germline, CDR1 is SEHNR, CDR2 FQNEAQ (reference sequence).

This clone is a singleton in its sample. The J gene is TRBJ1-5, the V gene TRBV2; perhaps TRBD1 as D (5 bases). CDR1 is SNHLY and CDR2 is FYNNEI in the germline V gene. V was trimmed by 7 bases and J by 7 bases, leaving 17 bases between them. The CDR3 runs to 14 residues. CDR3 DNA sequence: TGTGCCAGCAAGACCCTTCCACAGGTCCAGCCCCAGCATTTT. Amino acid sequence: CASKTLPQVQPQHF.

The CDR3 is CSVGVAGGTNTQYF. As DNA, the CDR3 is TGCAGCGTTGGGGTAGCGGGGGGTACCAATACGCAGTATTTT. This chain uses TRBV29-1 with TRBJ2-3, with TRBD2 matching over 10 bases. CDR3 size: 14 residues. Per the germline V gene, CDR1 is SQVTM and CDR2 is ANQGSEA. Trimming took 4 bases from V and 7 from J; bases not matched to a gene: 8.

This rearrangement joins TRBV19 to TRBJ1-1; D unclear. Trimming left V 5 bases short and J 6 bases short, with 13 bases between. From germline, CDR1 is LNHDA and CDR2 SQIVND (reference sequence). The CDR3 totals 13 residues. This CDR3 is CASSSWLGAEAFF. For the CDR3, the DNA is TGTGCCAGTAGTTCGTGGCTCGGGGCTGAAGCTTTCTTT.